This T cell receptor (beta chain) was retrieved from a study of cytomegalovirus exposure and HLA in healthy donors. This clone is a singleton in its sample. The antigen is undetermined. Study conclusions and caveats: Most TCR sequences proved rare, with some public TCRs found in many donors. Association of a missense DCLRE1C variant with TCR beta V- and J-gene trimming was reported in a later analysis. The study designated roughly 150 TCR beta chains cytomegalovirus-associated. It was reportedly the case that the classifier diagnosed cytomegalovirus status with high specificity and sensitivity.

The PCR used 60 Vbeta and 13 Jbeta primers. The protocol was immunoSEQ multiplex PCR, while the TCRdb copy is restricted to in-frame clones and leaves out a portion. The sample has approximately 100,000 clones; 60% to 85% are singletons. The CDR3 has 18 amino acids. The source of this sequence is a woman between 40 and 55 years old in good health and CMV-seropositive. Source material: PBMCs. This chain joins TRBV21-1 and TRBJ2-2; the table's D call TRBD2 went unverified against the DNA. TRBV21-1 has pseudogene status. The CDR3 loop is CASSPWGVRSPNTGELFF. As DNA, the CDR3 is TGTGCCAGCAGCCCATGGGGGGTCCGTTCCCCGAACACCGGGGAGCTGTTTTTT.